This TCR beta chain is drawn from a study of vaccination and CD4 T cells after COVID-19 (dated 2022 in TCRdb). About the study as a whole: Every convalescent patient had a positive nasal swab PCR test for SARS-CoV-2, with mild disease in nine patients and severe disease in one. Post-COVID blood samples were collected from convalescent patients a median of approximately 93 days after diagnosis, with a range of roughly 35 to 170 days. In the convalescent cohort there were six males and four females, among whom were two Hispanic individuals, seven Caucasians, two Asians and one multiracial person. The cultures were stimulated with overlapping spike peptide pools from SARS-CoV-2 and from the common cold coronaviruses HCoV-NL63, HCoV-OC43 and HCoV-229E. Control cultures received a CEFX viral epitope pool as the positive control, an HIV-1 Nef peptide pool as the negative control, or no peptide. The spike-specific CD4+ TCR repertoire was compared before and after mRNA vaccination in nine to ten COVID-19 convalescent patients and 4 infection-naive healthy vaccine recipients. The time from the second vaccine dose to post-vaccine blood sampling had a median of around 72 days and ranged from roughly 13 to 241 days. Participants got two doses of the Pfizer-BioNTech BNT162b2 vaccine (n=8) or two doses of the Moderna mRNA-1273 vaccine (n=2). The paper as a whole reports these results and caveats: Among the post-vaccine SARS-CoV-2-reactive clones in convalescent patients, a median approximately 86% showed up only after vaccination, which suggests vaccine-specific priming. Nearly all vaccine-specific clones in convalescent patients (304 of 307) were mono-reactive for SARS-CoV-2 spike rather than cross-reactive with common cold coronaviruses. Only a relatively small number of convalescent patients were included in the study, and early timepoints following natural infection were not analyzed. The median count of SARS-CoV-2-reactive clonotypes went up from 20 to 25 after infection to about 40 after vaccination, although the change was not significant.

The sample's treatment or condition, from its label and the paper: approximately 10-day PBMC culture with coronavirus spike peptide pools or control peptides (ViraFEST assay). The ViraFEST assay was used in the study, in which antigen-specific T cells were expanded with peptide pools and expanded clonotypes were subsequently identified by TCR sequencing. The positive SARS-CoV-2 PCR tests of the convalescent patients were dated from March to December 2020, before the Alpha, Beta and Delta variants emerged in the United States. Each well held more than 1.5 million PBMCs cultured in IMDM containing approximately 5% human AB serum and approximately 9.8 IU/ml IL-2, with about 9.4 ug/ml peptide pools added. On days 3 and 7, half of the culture medium was replaced with fresh IL-2-containing medium. After around 10 days of culture, CD4+ T cells were isolated by negative selection using the EasySep CD4+ T cell isolation kit. Ficoll-Paque Plus gradient centrifugation was used to isolate PBMCs from whole blood, and the isolated PBMCs were then either used fresh or cryopreserved at -140C. Culture conditions were generally each tested in triplicate wells.

Libraries were made using PCR. At the Johns Hopkins FTIC core, DNA from the cultured CD4+ T cells underwent TCR sequencing with the Oncomine TCR Beta short-read assay. Genomic DNA was extracted from the cultured CD4+ T cells with the QIAamp micro DNA kit. Oncomine TCR Beta libraries from cultured CD4+ T cells were pooled using unique dual indexes and sequenced on an Illumina iSeq 100. In the authors' own workflow: Non-productive sequences were filtered out, and CDR3s that did not start with C, did not end with F or W, or were shorter than 7 amino acids were discarded. Antigen-specific clonotypes were identified with the MANAFEST web application by comparing peptide-stimulated wells with reference and other culture wells. For a clone to be called positive, the clone needed an FDR below 0.05, an odds ratio above 5, and a productive frequency above 0.1% in at least two of three replicate wells. A clonotype counted as cross-reactive if it showed significant expansion both in the SARS-CoV-2 spike wells and in at least one common cold coronavirus spike condition. Using R version 3.6.1, CDR3 homology was evaluated through Levenshtein distances (stringdist) along with unrooted phylogenetic trees (ape). The raw public reads went through TCRdb reprocessing: fastp at Q25, MiXCR clone calling, in-frame beta chains kept. For every CDR3 protein sequence, its rows merge into one entry that carries the most common genes and DNA. TCRdb assigned the V and J calls; the authors' analysis was not used. Here the sample has 9,500 to 15,000 distinct CDR3 sequences; about 53% occur a single time. The biggest ten clones account for around 21% of the sample.

The trim is 3 bases for V and 5 bases for J, with a gap of 8 bases between the germline ends. The CDR3, cysteine through phenylalanine, is 13 amino acids long. The sequence is cut down to CDR3 DNA, 39 bases in frame from base 1. In the germline V gene, CDR1 corresponds to SNHLY and CDR2 to FYNNEI. In this sample, this clonotype turned up a few times. Its antigen remains unidentified. No base quality values were provided; no much bigger clone lies one nucleotide off. The clonotype was recovered from a human donor who had recovered from COVID-19. Rearrangement joined TRBV2 to TRBJ1-5; 6 matching bases give a weak D call of TRBD1. The sequenced material came from CD4+ T cells from blood, cultured in vitro. The CDR3 in this case is CASSDGGDQPQHF. At the DNA level, the sequence is TGTGCCAGCAGTGACGGGGGCGATCAGCCCCAGCATTTT.